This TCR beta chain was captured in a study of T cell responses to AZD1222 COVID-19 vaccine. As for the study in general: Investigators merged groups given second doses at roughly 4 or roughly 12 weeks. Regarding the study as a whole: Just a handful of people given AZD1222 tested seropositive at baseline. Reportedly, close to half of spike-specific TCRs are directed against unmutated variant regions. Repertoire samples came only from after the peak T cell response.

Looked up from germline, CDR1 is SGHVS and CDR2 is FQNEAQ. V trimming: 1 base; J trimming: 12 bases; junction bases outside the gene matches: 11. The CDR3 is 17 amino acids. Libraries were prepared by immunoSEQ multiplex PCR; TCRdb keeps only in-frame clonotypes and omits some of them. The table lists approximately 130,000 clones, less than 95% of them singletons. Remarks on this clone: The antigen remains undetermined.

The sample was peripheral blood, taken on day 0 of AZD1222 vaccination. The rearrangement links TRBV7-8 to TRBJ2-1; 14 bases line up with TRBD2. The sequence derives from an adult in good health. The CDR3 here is CASSLGLAGGPHKGQFF. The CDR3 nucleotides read TGTGCCAGCAGCTTAGGACTAGCGGGAGGGCCCCACAAAGGGCAGTTCTTC.